These 26 T cell receptor beta chains were all obtained from the same sample, sequenced in a study of blood T cell repertoires in COVID-19. Produced via immunoSEQ multiplex PCR; TCRdb's table is partial and in-frame only. The top ten hold 6.9% of the sample, which has tens of thousands of clones, more than 70% seen once. Sequencing used peripheral blood. All receptors come from a man aged 50 to 59 with active COVID-19.

The table lists this clone with a count of one. This chain links TRBV6-5 with TRBJ1-4; no reliable D call. Germline V gene data show CDR1 as MNHEY and CDR2 as SVGAGI. V was pared by 2 bases and J by 0 bases, with 10 bases between. The CDR3 runs 16 residues. The CDR3 DNA is TGTGCCAGCAGTTACGGTCACGGGACAACTAATGAAAAACTGTTTTTT. This encodes CASSYGHGTTNEKLFF.

In nucleotides, the CDR3 is TGTGCCAGCAGCGGATCAGGGGCGCCGGGCAATCAGCCCCAGCATTTT. It yields the protein CASSGSGAPGNQPQHF. This sequence joins TRBV5-6 and TRBJ1-5, with D maybe TRBD1 (6 bases). Germline V lookup: CDR1 SGHDT, CDR2 YYEEEE. Trimming shortened V by 4 bases and J by 2 bases, and 16 bases separated the two germline ends. The CDR3 is 16 amino acids. Complete variable domain (other parts from reference TRBV5-6 and TRBJ1-5): DAGVTQSPTHLIKTRGQQVTLRCSPKSGHDTVSWYQQALGQGPQFIFQYYEEEERQRGNFPDRFSGHQFPNYSSELNVNALLLGDSALYLCASSGSGAPGNQPQHFGDGTRLSIL.

This clone was seen only once. This sequence joins TRBV5-1 and TRBJ2-1, with 11 bases fitting TRBD1. J was trimmed by 3 bases and V by 5 bases; bases with no gene match: 4. CDR1 is SGHRS, CDR2 YFSETQ, per germline. The CDR3 spans 15 residues. The DNA for the CDR3 is TGCGCCAGCAGGTCGGGACAGGGGGACTACAATGAGCAGTTCTTC. Its translation is CASRSGQGDYNEQFF.

The chain has TRBV6-5 and TRBJ1-2; D possibly corresponds to TRBD1 (6 bases). Trimming stripped 2 bases from V and 2 bases from J, with 6 bases between. The CDR3 sequence is 13 residues long. CDR1 is MNHEY, CDR2 SVGAGI, per germline. The CDR3 sequence: CASSYGQNYGYTF. Written as DNA, the CDR3 is TGTGCCAGCAGTTACGGACAGAACTATGGCTACACCTTC.

V gene TRBV6-5 combines with J gene TRBJ2-1, with D perhaps matching TRBD2 (6 bases). The V gene's germline CDR1 is MNHEY and CDR2 SVGAGI. The length of the CDR3 is 13 residues. V lost 5 bases and J 9 bases, leaving 14 bases between the germline ends. The CDR3 protein is CASSPPLAREQFF. The CDR3 DNA sequence: TGTGCCAGCAGTCCCCCACTAGCTCGTGAGCAGTTCTTC.

In its sample, this clone was seen once. J is TRBJ2-1 and V is TRBV20-1; 8 bases are a match to TRBD2. After removal of 3 bases from V and 10 bases from J, the junction contained 11 bases not matched to a gene. Germline CDR1 DFQATT, CDR2 SNEGSKA (reference sequence). CDR3 length equals 14 residues. CDR3 residues: CSASAGGSGLEQFF. For the CDR3, the DNA is TGCAGTGCTAGTGCGGGGGGTAGCGGCCTGGAGCAGTTCTTC.

V and J are TRBV29-1 and TRBJ2-1, with 9 bases fitting TRBD2. The V segment lost 7 bases and the J segment 0 bases; nucleotides outside the gene matches: 7. Germline-derived CDR1 and CDR2 are SQVTM and ANQGSEA. The CDR3 covers 15 residues. The CDR3 reads CSAKRGASSYNEQFF. The CDR3 bases are TGCAGCGCCAAGCGGGGGGCGAGCTCCTACAATGAGCAGTTCTTC.

The chain links TRBV5-1 to TRBJ2-1; TRBD2 matches 10 bases. Per the germline V gene, CDR1 is SGHRS and CDR2 is YFSETQ. This CDR3 has 16 amino acids. The ends lost 2 bases at V and 5 bases at J; junction bases unmatched: 7. The CDR3 region has the DNA TGCGCCAGCAGCTTACTCACTAGCGGGATGGACAATGAGCAGTTCTTC. Protein product: CASSLLTSGMDNEQFF.

This clone was detected once. V and J are TRBV28 and TRBJ1-4; TRBD1 matches 7 bases. V dropped 2 bases and J dropped 3; count of bases not matched to a gene: 6. This CDR3 region has 16 residues. Germline CDR1 is MDHEN and CDR2 is SYDVKM. This CDR3 reads CASSLMPQGSNEKLFF. CDR3 coding DNA: TGTGCCAGCAGTTTAATGCCACAGGGGTCTAATGAAAAACTGTTTTTT.

V gene TRBV9 combines with J gene TRBJ2-3, with 10 bases aligning to TRBD1. Trimming cost V 3 bases and J 6 bases; bases outside gene matches: 7. Germline V gene lookup returns CDR1 SGDLS and CDR2 YYNGEE. This CDR3 contains 15 residues. CDR3 loop: CASSARTGGRDTQYF. CDR3 nucleotides: TGTGCCAGCAGCGCCAGGACAGGGGGACGGGATACGCAGTATTTT.

This chain uses TRBV2 with TRBJ2-6; the match to TRBD2 covers 7 bases. With V trimmed by 7 bases and J by 2 bases, 8 bases remained unmatched. CDR3 length: 16 residues. CDR1 is SNHLY and CDR2 is FYNNEI in the germline V gene. The CDR3 nucleotides read TGTGCCAGCAAAAGGAGGGAGGGTGCTGGGGCCAACGTCCTGACTTTC. This translates into CASKRREGAGANVLTF. Filled out from reference TRBV2 and TRBJ2-6, the complete variable domain reads EPEVTQTPSHQVTQMGQEVILRCVPISNHLYFYWYRQILGQKVEFLVSFYNNEISEKSEIFDDQFSVERPDGSNFTLKIRSTKLEDSAMYFCASKRREGAGANVLTFGAGSRLTVL.

The chain has TRBV10-2 and TRBJ2-2; D is perhaps TRBD2 (6 bases). Germline values: CDR1 WSHSY, CDR2 SAAADI. This CDR3 spans 15 amino acids. The V end lost 6 bases, the J end lost 1 base, and 12 bases lay between the germline ends. CDR3 loop: CASRGLSKNTGELFF. In DNA, the CDR3 is TGCGCCAGCAGGGGACTGTCGAAGAACACCGGGGAGCTGTTTTTT.

The CDR3 DNA reads TGTGCCAGCAACCTAGGACAGGATAATTCACCCCTCCACTTT. Its protein is CASNLGQDNSPLHF. This sequence joins TRBV6-5 and TRBJ1-6; TRBD1 matches 7 bases. V was pared by 7 bases and J by 5 bases, with 5 bases of the junction left unmatched. The CDR3 sequence is 14 residues long. Germline lookup yields CDR1 MNHEY and CDR2 SVGAGI.

The genes are TRBV24-1 and TRBJ2-3; D call uncertain. The V and J ends lost 3 bases and 1 base respectively, with 7 bases between them. Germline CDR1 and CDR2: KGHDR and SFDVKD. The CDR3 has 14 residues. The CDR3 coding sequence is TGTGCCACCAGTGATCCGTCCCGCACAGATACGCAGTATTTT. It encodes CATSDPSRTDTQYF.

This chain joins TRBV4-2 and TRBJ2-7; 8 bases align to TRBD2. Germline lookup yields CDR1 LGHNA and CDR2 YNFKEQ. The CDR3 is 15 amino acids. Trimming at V came to 0 bases and at J to 7 bases, leaving 8 bases not matched to a gene. CDR3 loop: CASSQEVRASGEQYF. CDR3 nucleotide sequence: TGTGCCAGCAGCCAAGAAGTCCGGGCTAGCGGGGAGCAGTACTTC.

J is TRBJ1-6 and V is TRBV28; D is uncertain. Germline loops: CDR1 MDHEN, CDR2 SYDVKM. V was cut by 3 bases and J by 7 bases, with 13 bases left in between. This CDR3 is 15 amino acids long. CDR3 loop: CASSFPPAGNSPLHF. In DNA form, the CDR3 reads TGTGCCAGCAGTTTCCCCCCTGCCGGGAATTCACCCCTCCACTTT.

DNA of the CDR3: TGTGCCAGCAGCGAGGGACAGGGGACTGAGCAGTTCTTC. Translating it yields CASSEGQGTEQFF. The V call is TRBV9, the J call TRBJ2-1; TRBD1 aligns across 10 bases. The CDR3 totals 13 residues. Germline trimming cut 3 bases from V and 9 bases from J; bases unmatched to any gene: 3. Per germline, CDR1 SGDLS and CDR2 YYNGEE.

The J gene is TRBJ2-3, the V gene TRBV6-2 or TRBV6-3; D remains unclear. Germline CDR1 reads MNHEY; CDR2 reads SVGEGT. The CDR3 extends over 14 amino acids. The ends were cut back, 0 bases at V and 6 bases at J, with 10 bases in the middle. CDR3 residues: CASSYSSPRDTQYF. CDR3 nucleotide sequence: TGTGCCAGCAGTTACTCGAGTCCGCGGGATACGCAGTATTTT.

The chain combines TRBV5-4 with TRBJ2-2, with TRBD1 identical over 7 bases. Germline CDR1 reads SGHNT; CDR2 reads YYREEE (reference sequence). This CDR3 has 15 residues. After removal of 4 bases from V and 3 bases from J, the junction contained 6 bases not matched to a gene. This chain's CDR3 is CASSPRQGDTGELFF. As DNA, the CDR3 is TGTGCCAGCAGCCCTAGACAGGGTGACACCGGGGAGCTGTTTTTT.

The chain is built from TRBV19 and TRBJ2-2, with TRBD2 matching over 9 bases. CDR3 length: 18 residues. V lost 3 bases and J lost 6; bases outside the gene matches: 14. Per germline, CDR1 LNHDA and CDR2 SQIVND (reference sequence). CDR3 sequence (DNA): TGTGCCAGTAGTATGGGGTGGGTAGCGGGAGAGATGGCCGGGGAGCTGTTTTTT. Protein sequence: CASSMGWVAGEMAGELFF.

This clone occurred once. V gene TRBV4-2 combines with J gene TRBJ1-1; TRBD1 matches 7 bases. The V gene end was trimmed by 4 bases and the J gene end by 0 bases; junction bases not matched to a gene: 5. The CDR3 totals 15 residues. Germline V gene lookup returns CDR1 LGHNA and CDR2 YNFKEQ. The DNA of the CDR3 is TGTGCCAGCAGCCGTAACAGGGGCCTGAACACTGAAGCTTTCTTT. Its translation is CASSRNRGLNTEAFF.

This clone appeared once. The V gene is TRBV11-2, the J gene TRBJ2-4; maybe TRBD1 (6 bases). Germline CDR1 reads SGHAT; CDR2 reads FQNNGV. This CDR3 spans 17 amino acids. Trimming took 1 base from V and 2 from J, leaving 15 bases between them. CDR3 loop: CASSLVATGQTKNIQYF. CDR3 DNA sequence: TGTGCCAGCAGCTTAGTGGCAACCGGACAGACCAAAAACATTCAGTACTTC.

The chain recombines TRBV5-8 with TRBJ1-2; TRBD1 agrees at 11 bases. J was trimmed by 6 bases and V by 4 bases; bases with no gene match: 5. Germline V gene data show CDR1 as SGHTS and CDR2 as YDEGEE. The CDR3 length is 14 residues. The CDR3 loop is CASSPGTGGDGYTF. The CDR3 DNA sequence: TGTGCCAGCAGCCCCGGGACAGGGGGAGATGGCTACACCTTC.

The chain recombines TRBV5-6 with TRBJ2-7; D gene unclear. CDR3 length equals 11 residues. Germline lookup yields CDR1 SGHDT and CDR2 YYEEEE. DNA for the CDR3: TGTGCCAGCAGCTTAGGTGGAGAGCTGTACGTC. This translates into CASSLGGELYV.

This rearrangement joins TRBV19 to TRBJ1-2; 8 nucleotides agree with TRBD1. CDR3 length: 14 amino acids. The J segment lost 6 bases and the V segment lost 3 bases, leaving 6 bases of the junction unmatched. CDR1 LNHDA and CDR2 SQIVND come from the germline V gene (reference sequence). The DNA for the CDR3 is TGTGCCAGTAGTATCAAGACAGGGGTGAATGGCTACACCTTC. Residues: CASSIKTGVNGYTF.

This clone was picked up one time. This chain uses TRBV4-2 with TRBJ2-1; D is unclear. The V end was cut by 0 bases, the J end by 7 bases, with 7 bases between. This CDR3 region has 13 residues. Germline-derived CDR1 and CDR2 are LGHNA and YNFKEQ. The CDR3 here is CASSQDPGNEQFF. The CDR3 coding sequence is TGTGCCAGCAGCCAAGATCCAGGTAATGAGCAGTTCTTC.